This T cell receptor beta chain was captured in a study of blood T cell repertoires in COVID-19 (TCRdb year 2020). Notes on the research overall: Collaborator samples came from the United States, Italy and Spain and covered acute and convalescent phases of COVID-19. HLA class I and class II types, where available, came from metadata supplied by the sample provider rather than from assay-based typing. A de-identified subject ID, COVID-19 status, age in years and sex were almost always included in the sample metadata. The prospective study material was composed of cDNA or gDNA derived from T cells, B-cell-depleted T cells, or PBMCs. The repertoires were released in a freely available public database meant as a resource for research on the immune response to SARS-CoV-2. The samples were drawn from the first 160 participants of the ongoing ImmuneRACE study and from 1,200 or so subjects provided by 6 global collaborators. Subjects who had been exposed to COVID-19, were actively infected with it, or had recovered from it provided the deeply sampled blood TCRbeta repertoires that made up the dataset. The paper's findings and limits, for the study overall: Clinical and demographic metadata were provided uncurated, with the amount varying by source and participant.

A remark on this clone: What antigen it recognizes has not been identified. No much larger clone is present one base from it, and per-base qualities are unavailable.

Per the germline V gene, SNHLY is the CDR1 and FYNNEI is the CDR2. Measured from the cysteine to the phenylalanine, the CDR3 is 15 residues long. Just the 45-base CDR3 DNA is kept, in frame starting at base 1. V lost 6 bases and J lost 6 bases, and the count of bases not matched to a germline gene is 13. The collaborating institutions used their own protocols to collect whole blood in K2EDTA tubes. For TCRbeta analysis, collaborator samples were shipped as frozen whole blood, as isolated PBMCs, or as DNA extracted from either sample type. The immunoSEQ Assay, a bias-controlled multiplex PCR, was used to amplify TCRbeta CDR3 regions from genomic DNA. In the authors' own workflow: Nucleated cell counts per sample were estimated from amplification of reference gene primers within the assay. Sequence reads were collapsed and filtered to measure the absolute abundance of every unique TCRbeta CDR3 rearrangement. For each sample, productive Simpson clonality was calculated by taking the square root of Simpson's diversity index across productive rearrangements. The source is immuneACCESS, and TCRdb retained only in-frame sequences with V and J called. Part of the clones is not carried over; for the studies checked, unresolved V genes explain less than half of this, and the remainder is unexplained. V and J calls and clone size are copied from that table; D and trimming were computed from the DNA. The sample table holds over 70,000 clones, of which nearly 90% were seen once. Approximately 4.3% of the sample goes to the ten largest clones.

The V and J segments used are TRBV2 and TRBJ1-2, with 7 bases aligning to TRBD1. This receptor was taken from a woman older than 75 with active or convalescent COVID-19. Input material: peripheral blood. The DNA reads as follows: TGTGCCAGCAGACAATCCAGGGGGTCCTTGGATGGCTACACCTTC. This is translated as CASRQSRGSLDGYTF.